This TCR beta chain was retrieved from a study of blood T cell repertoires in COVID-19. The assay was immunoSEQ multiplex PCR, and TCRdb's table has in-frame clones only and misses some. The sample has 400,000 to 450,000 clones; 85% to 90% are singletons. CDR1 KGHDR and CDR2 SFDVKD come from the germline V gene. The CDR3 totals 15 residues. Trimming took 4 bases from V and 6 from J, leaving 15 bases between them. This receptor was obtained from a man aged 25 to 40 who had recovered from COVID-19. Sequenced: PBMCs or T cells enriched from blood (not recorded which). J is TRBJ2-1 and V is TRBV24-1; tentative D call: TRBD2 (6 bases). The CDR3 DNA follows: TGTGCCACCAGTGACCCCGGAGGGAGAGGCAATGAGCAGTTCTTC. Encoded protein: CATSDPGGRGNEQFF.